The T cell receptor beta chain described here comes from a study of immune evolution from preneoplasia to lung adenocarcinoma. Findings and caveats of the study: Clonality was highest in normal lung, lower in later-stage lesions apparently.

Using immunoSEQ multiplex PCR, the repertoire was profiled, and TCRdb retains in-frame clones only, with some absent. Of about 4,600 clones listed, almost 85% are singletons. This clone appeared a few times. The antigen remains undetermined. The sequenced sample was FFPE invasive lung adenocarcinoma tissue. This receptor was taken from a person between 50 and 60 years old with lung adenocarcinoma.

CDR3 loop: CASSYLPGSHGYTF. CDR3 sequence (DNA): TGTGCCAGCAGTTATCTCCCAGGGTCGCATGGCTACACCTTC. The chain joins TRBV6-5 to TRBJ1-2; tentative D call: TRBD1 (5 bases). This CDR3 has 14 amino acids. The V and J ends lost 3 bases and 6 bases respectively, with 14 bases between them. Germline V CDR1 and CDR2: MNHEY, SVGAGI.